The 29 T cell receptor beta chains reported below all come from one sample, sequenced in a study of T cell responses to AZD1222 COVID-19 vaccine. Data came from immunoSEQ multiplex PCR; TCRdb stores just in-frame clones and leaves some out. This sample carries about 62,000 clones, 76% of them seen once, and the ten largest clones take over 11%. The sample was peripheral blood, taken on day 0 of AZD1222 vaccination. These TCRs come from an adult in good health.

Regarding this clone: Because the CDR3 is missing its conserved closing phenylalanine or tryptophan, this is likely a read error. The DNA is left out, because the CDR3 cannot be placed on it with certainty; the CDR3 is given as TCRdb lists it. This chain uses TRBV6-4 with TRBJ2-7. The germline gives CDR1 MRHNA, CDR2 SNTAGT. The CDR3 is 9 amino acids in total, end residues counted. The CDR3 is CAIGDGPRL.

This chain joins TRBV5-1 and TRBJ1-4; tentatively, D is TRBD1 (6 bases). V was clipped by 4 bases and J by 4 bases, with 11 bases between them. The CDR3 sequence is 14 residues long. The V gene's germline CDR1 is SGHRS and CDR2 YFSETQ. CDR3 DNA sequence: TGCGCCAGCAGCATACAGGGAGATAATGAAAAACTGTTTTTT. Translated: CASSIQGDNEKLFF.

The chain recombines TRBV10-2 with TRBJ1-5; 7 bases map to TRBD1. Trimming took 9 bases from V and 0 from J; bases not matched to a gene: 5. Germline V lookup: CDR1 WSHSY, CDR2 SAAADI. CDR3 length equals 14 residues. In nucleotides, the CDR3 is TGCGCCAGTGGGACAGCCGATAGCAATCAGCCCCAGCATTTT. Amino acids: CASGTADSNQPQHF.

CDR3 loop: CASSQDGAGQHYGYTF. CDR3 nucleotides: TGTGCCAGCAGCCAAGATGGGGCAGGGCAGCACTATGGCTACACCTTC. The chain joins TRBV3-1 (or the pseudogene TRBV3-2) to TRBJ1-2, with D perhaps TRBD1 (5 bases). Germline V CDR1 and CDR2: LGHDT, YNNKEL (reference sequence). This CDR3 has 16 residues. Trimming cost V 0 bases and J 3 bases, with 14 bases left between them.

The J gene is TRBJ2-5, the V gene TRBV6-5, with TRBD2 matching over 7 bases. In germline, CDR1 is MNHEY, CDR2 SVGAGI. The CDR3 length is 13 residues. The trim removed 7 bases at V and 4 bases at J, leaving 6 bases unmatched. The CDR3 DNA follows: TGTGCCAGCACCTACCAGCGGGGAGAGACCCAGTACTTC. Amino acid sequence: CASTYQRGETQYF.

The chain recombines TRBV7-2 with TRBJ1-2; D call uncertain. This CDR3 spans 14 amino acids. V lost 5 bases, J lost 8 bases, and 18 bases lay in between. Germline-derived CDR1 and CDR2 are SGHTA and FQGNSA. DNA for the CDR3: TGTGCCAGCAGCCCCCCCGGGCAGATGCGCGGCTACACCTTC. Translating it yields CASSPPGQMRGYTF.

The chain uses TRBV20-1 and TRBJ2-2; D is unresolved. The CDR3 is 11 residues long. In germline, CDR1 is DFQATT, CDR2 SNEGSKA (reference sequence). V shed 7 bases and J shed 7 bases, with 10 bases lying between them. In nucleotides, the CDR3 is TGCAGTGTTGGTGAAGGCGGGGAGCTGTTTTTT. This encodes CSVGEGGELFF.

The V gene is TRBV2, the J gene TRBJ1-1; tentatively, D is TRBD1 (5 bases). The germline CDR1 and CDR2 sequences are SNHLY and FYNNEI. The CDR3 covers 14 residues. V lost 2 bases, J lost 3 bases, and 10 bases lay in between. The CDR3 coding sequence is TGTGCCAGCAGTGAACAGGGATTGCACACTGAAGCTTTCTTT. Protein product: CASSEQGLHTEAFF. Variable domain in full (rest from reference TRBV2 and TRBJ1-1): EPEVTQTPSHQVTQMGQEVILRCVPISNHLYFYWYRQILGQKVEFLVSFYNNEISEKSEIFDDQFSVERPDGSNFTLKIRSTKLEDSAMYFCASSEQGLHTEAFFGQGTRLTVV.

This clone was recorded only once. The chain carries TRBV4-3 and TRBJ2-3; tentatively, D is TRBD2 (5 bases). This CDR3 spans 16 amino acids. V was pared by 4 bases and J by 1 base, with 15 bases between. From germline, CDR1 is LGHNA and CDR2 YSLEER. This chain's CDR3 is CASSPDGAGGTDTQYF. CDR3 in DNA: TGCGCCAGCAGCCCCGACGGAGCCGGGGGCACAGATACGCAGTATTTT.

The chain joins TRBV7-2 to TRBJ1-1; D is unclear. The CDR3 runs to 11 residues. V lost 1 base to trimming and J lost 8 bases, with 5 bases between them. Per the germline V gene, CDR1 is SGHTA and CDR2 is FQGNSA. The CDR3 bases are TGTGCCAGCAGCTTAGAGAGCGAAGCTTTCTTT. Translated, it gives CASSLESEAFF.

The CDR3 DNA reads as TGTGCCAGCAGTGACAGTGACAACACTGAAGCTTTCTTT. Amino acid sequence: CASSDSDNTEAFF. The rearrangement uses TRBV2 and TRBJ1-1; D is unclear. This CDR3 spans 13 amino acids. Germline CDR1 and CDR2: SNHLY and FYNNEI. Trimming pared 3 bases from V and 2 bases from J, leaving 7 bases between.

This clone was picked up a small number of times. The chain is built from TRBV14 and TRBJ1-2, with 9 nucleotides matching TRBD1. After removal of 1 base from V and 7 bases from J, the junction contained 13 bases not matched to a gene. The CDR3 is made up of 17 amino acids. Germline CDR1 reads SGHDN; CDR2 reads FVKESK. In DNA, the CDR3 is TGTGCCAGCAGCCAAGGGGGCACAGGGGGCCCAAAAGGTGGCTACACCTTC. Amino acid sequence: CASSQGGTGGPKGGYTF.

This chain's CDR3 is CASSAPSGTSASTDTQYF. CDR3 sequence (DNA): TGTGCCAGCAGTGCCCCGTCCGGGACTAGCGCTAGCACAGATACGCAGTATTTT. This rearrangement joins TRBV2 to TRBJ2-3, with 10 bases fitting TRBD2. Per the germline V gene, CDR1 is SNHLY and CDR2 is FYNNEI. The CDR3 consists of 18 residues. Trimming cost V 4 bases and J 0 bases; bases outside gene matches: 10. The complete variable domain, with remaining parts taken from reference TRBV2 and TRBJ2-3, reads EPEVTQTPSHQVTQMGQEVILRCVPISNHLYFYWYRQILGQKVEFLVSFYNNEISEKSEIFDDQFSVERPDGSNFTLKIRSTKLEDSAMYFCASSAPSGTSASTDTQYFGPGTRLTVL.

The chain carries TRBV3-1 (or the pseudogene TRBV3-2) and TRBJ2-2, with TRBD2 identical over 9 bases. V lost 1 base, J lost 0 bases, and 6 bases stayed unmatched. CDR1 is LGHDT, CDR2 YNNKEL, per germline (reference sequence). CDR3 length: 18 amino acids. CDR3 loop: CASSQGYSGGSNTGELFF. CDR3 DNA: TGTGCCAGCAGCCAAGGTTATAGCGGGGGCTCGAACACCGGGGAGCTGTTTTTT.

This chain connects TRBV11-2 to TRBJ1-3; TRBD1 might be the D (6 bases). The CDR3 is 15 amino acids. V was trimmed by 4 bases and J by 1 base, leaving 11 bases between them. The germline gives CDR1 SGHAT, CDR2 FQNNGV. CDR3: CASSSYRESGNTIYF. The CDR3 coding sequence is TGTGCCAGCAGCTCGTACAGGGAATCTGGAAACACCATATATTTT.

The chain employs TRBV5-8 and TRBJ2-4; D tentatively fits TRBD1 or TRBD2 (5 bases each). CDR3 length: 14 amino acids. The germline CDR1 and CDR2 sequences are SGHTS and YDEGEE. V dropped 2 bases and J dropped 7 bases, with 13 bases sitting between them. The CDR3 loop reads CASSFGAGVNIQYF. In DNA, the CDR3 is TGTGCCAGCAGCTTCGGGGCAGGCGTGAACATTCAGTACTTC.

This clone appeared a few times. This chain uses TRBV12-3 or TRBV12-4 with TRBJ1-4; D gene unclear. CDR3 size: 11 residues. Trimming took off 5 bases at V and 8 bases at J, with 6 bases between the two ends. The CDR3 sequence: CASSPGEKLFF. In nucleotides, the CDR3 is TGTGCCAGCAGTCCGGGCGAAAAACTGTTTTTT.

This chain connects TRBV5-1 to TRBJ1-2; a possible D gene is TRBD1 (6 bases). The germline CDR1 and CDR2 sequences are SGHRS and YFSETQ. Trimming removed 0 bases from V and 1 base from J, with 16 bases in between. The CDR3 runs to 17 residues. Written as DNA, the CDR3 is TGCGCCAGCAGCTTGGGGCACTACCCAGGGGATAACTATGGCTACACCTTC. It translates to CASSLGHYPGDNYGYTF. The entire variable domain, with the rest obtained from reference TRBV5-1 and TRBJ1-2, is as follows: KAGVTQTPRYLIKTRGQQVTLSCSPISGHRSVSWYQQTPGQGLQFLFEYFSETQRNKGNFPGRFSGRQFSNSRSEMNVSTLELGDSALYLCASSLGHYPGDNYGYTFGSGTRLTVV.

This CDR3 reads CASSFNRGRGSTF. The CDR3 bases are TGTGCCAGCTCATTCAATCGAGGCAGGGGGTCAACTTTC. The chain is built from TRBV18 and TRBJ2-6; the match to TRBD1 covers 7 bases. The germline V gene encodes CDR1 KGHSH and CDR2 LQKENI. V was pared by 5 bases and J by 19 bases, with 14 bases of the junction left unmatched. The CDR3 is 13 residues long.

This clone came up once. The rearrangement uses TRBV11-2 and TRBJ1-3; perhaps TRBD1 as D (6 bases). This CDR3 has 14 residues. Germline values: CDR1 SGHAT, CDR2 FQNNGV. Trimming pared 7 bases from V and 4 bases from J, leaving 14 bases between. The CDR3 DNA reads as TGTGCCAGCAACATTGAGGACAGCGGAAACACCATATATTTT. Amino acid sequence: CASNIEDSGNTIYF.

This clone was counted a single time. J is TRBJ2-5 and V is TRBV7-2; 7 bases agree with TRBD2. The CDR3 consists of 16 residues. With 0 bases clipped from V and 5 bases from J, the junction kept 9 bases outside the gene matches. Germline V CDR1 and CDR2: SGHTA, FQGNSA. The CDR3 DNA follows: TGTGCCAGCAGCTTAGCCCAACCGGGAGCGGGGGAGACCCAGTACTTC. Protein product: CASSLAQPGAGETQYF.

The chain has TRBV28 and TRBJ1-5; D perhaps matches TRBD1 (5 bases). The length of the CDR3 is 14 residues. CDR1 and CDR2 from the germline V gene are MDHEN and SYDVKM. The V and J ends lost 5 bases and 6 bases respectively, with 14 bases between them. Here the CDR3 DNA reads TGTGCCAGCAGTCAAAACCCCAGGGTTCAGCCCCAGCATTTT. This sequence encodes CASSQNPRVQPQHF.

This chain links TRBV6-5 with TRBJ2-7; a weak D match, TRBD2 (5 bases). V was clipped by 2 bases and J by 3 bases, with 11 bases between them. In germline, CDR1 is MNHEY, CDR2 SVGAGI. The CDR3 runs 14 residues. CDR3 loop: CASSYRPGGYEQYF. The DNA for the CDR3 is TGTGCCAGCAGTTACCGTCCCGGAGGCTACGAGCAGTACTTC.

This chain uses TRBV7-8 with TRBJ1-1; the D gene is possibly TRBD1 (5 bases). The V and J ends lost 5 bases and 1 base respectively, with 5 bases between them. From germline, CDR1 is SGHVS and CDR2 FQNEAQ. CDR3 length equals 12 residues. The CDR3 region is CASSQGNTEAFF. The CDR3 coding sequence is TGTGCCAGCAGCCAGGGGAACACTGAAGCTTTCTTT.

Concerning this clone: The germline gene is not matched at one end of the junction; a read error may be the cause. The chain joins TRBV7-9 to TRBJ2-7; D possibly corresponds to TRBD2 (5 bases). Looked up from germline, CDR1 is SEHNR and CDR2 is FQNEAQ (reference sequence). The CDR3 has 12 residues. CDR3 sequence (DNA): TGTGCCAGCAGCTTAGGAGGGCCGGATCTTTCATTC. Amino acids: CASSLGGPDLSF.

The chain combines TRBV6-6 with TRBJ1-1, with D possibly matching TRBD1 (6 bases). The CDR3 consists of 11 residues. Germline CDR1 and CDR2: MNHNY and SVGAGI (reference sequence). Trimming pared 0 bases from V and 11 bases from J, leaving 7 bases between. As DNA, the CDR3 is TGTGCCAGCAGTTACTCGAGGGGGGCTTTCTTT. Translated, it gives CASSYSRGAFF.

This clone was observed a few times. The chain combines TRBV13 with TRBJ1-1; D gene uncertain. V lost 5 bases to trimming and J lost 1 base, with 11 bases between them. The CDR3 sequence is 14 residues long. The V gene's germline CDR1 is PRHDT and CDR2 FYEKMQ (reference sequence). The DNA of the CDR3 is TGTGCCAGCAGCACTCTTACACAGAACACTGAAGCTTTCTTT. The encoded protein is CASSTLTQNTEAFF.

The J gene is TRBJ1-3, the V gene TRBV13; 10 bases agree with TRBD1. V shed 6 bases and J 1 base; nucleotides not matched to a gene: 6. The V gene's germline CDR1 is PRHDT and CDR2 FYEKMQ (reference sequence). The CDR3 has 16 amino acids. Written as DNA, the CDR3 is TGTGCCAGCAGGGACAGGGGGAAAAGGTCTGGAAACACCATATATTTT. This gives the protein CASRDRGKRSGNTIYF. The complete variable domain, with remaining parts taken from reference TRBV13 and TRBJ1-3, reads AAGVIQSPRHLIKEKRETATLKCYPIPRHDTVYWYQQGPGQDPQFLISFYEKMQSDKGSIPDRFSAQQFSDYHSELNMSSLELGDSALYFCASRDRGKRSGNTIYFGEGSWLTVV.

The chain uses TRBV7-8 and TRBJ1-5, with D perhaps matching TRBD1 (5 bases). The V end lost 5 bases, the J end lost 0 bases, and 14 bases lay between the germline ends. Germline CDR1 reads SGHVS; CDR2 reads FQNEAQ. The length of the CDR3 is 16 residues. The CDR3 DNA reads TGTGCCAGCAGCCAATATGGACAAACTAGCAATCAGCCCCAGCATTTT. As protein: CASSQYGQTSNQPQHF.